Listed below are T cell receptor beta chains from one sample, sequenced in a study of OX40 agonist ivuxolimab in advanced cancers. Profiling relied on immunoSEQ multiplex PCR, and the TCRdb table lists in-frame clones only, not all of them. This table has 60,000 to 100,000 clones, 94% appearing once. Sequences were derived from CD4+ or CD8+ T cells sorted from blood, sampled in a trial of the OX40 agonist ivuxolimab. These receptor sequences come from an adult with an advanced solid tumor such as melanoma, head and neck, liver or kidney cancer. Each CDR3 is given with its conserved first and last residue. For some rows the clone size is stated as once, few or many, or as a class when expanded; others skip it.

size: .; V: TRBV6-5; J: TRBJ2-7; CDR3: CASSLTPLYEQYF
size: .; V: TRBV7-6; J: TRBJ1-2; CDR3: CASSPSRTGSSGYTF
size: .; V: TRBV28; J: TRBJ2-1; CDR3: CASSPWGGRAIAHEQFF
size: .; V: TRBV27; J: TRBJ1-3; CDR3: CASSTDRVPGNTIYF
size: .; V: TRBV4-1; J: TRBJ2-7; CDR3: CASSQARTGPYEQYF
size: .; V: TRBV2; J: TRBJ2-7; CDR3: CASSEVRTSGGLLYEQYF
size: .; V: TRBV6-5; J: TRBJ2-5; CDR3: CASSPWGRGETQYF
size: .; V: TRBV6-5; J: TRBJ2-7; CDR3: CASGQSYEQYF
size: .; V: TRBV27; J: TRBJ1-2; CDR3: CASSYGTGYGYTF
size: .; V: TRBV6-5; J: TRBJ2-5; CDR3: CASTILAGGGETQYF
size: .; V: TRBV4-3; J: TRBJ2-2; CDR3: CASSQEVPGGALPGELFF
size: .; V: TRBV19; J: TRBJ1-5; CDR3: CASRRREPFHQPQHF
size: .; V: TRBV7-9; J: TRBJ1-1; CDR3: CASSQDTRNTEAFF
size: .; V: TRBV7-9; J: TRBJ1-5; CDR3: CASSLGAGQPQHF
size: .; V: TRBV6-1; J: TRBJ1-2; CDR3: CASRGARHYGYTF
size: once; V: TRBV18; J: TRBJ1-6; CDR3: CASSPHAGWHSPLHF
size: .; V: TRBV29-1; J: TRBJ1-3; CDR3: CSAAFGTGGLGAGNTIYF
size: .; V: TRBV6-5; J: TRBJ2-7; CDR3: CASSPTEIYEQYF
size: .; V: TRBV11-2; J: TRBJ2-1; CDR3: CASNLVGAPPDEQFF